A single T cell receptor beta chain is shown here with its context. What it binds is unknown. It was 80 million to 90 million PBMCs that unsorted samples used for genomic DNA. This record comes from a study of shared clonotypes between healthy human individuals. The CDR3 is 13 residues long. The V and J ends lost 5 bases and 11 bases respectively, with 15 bases between them. Per the germline V gene, CDR1 is SGHVS and CDR2 is FNYEAQ. When replicate PCRs were run on unsorted PBMC, they used about 300 ng DNA, some 31,000 T cell genomes. Original analysis: Junction-only immunoSEQ sequences carried no quality scores, so filtering differed. Assay used: immunoSEQ multiplex PCR; TCRdb lists only in-frame clones, some missing. That table gives V, J and clone size, and the DNA gave D and trimming. The table lists under 600,000 clones, roughly 79% of them singletons. Findings and limits, study-wide: Investigators collected only blood, and repertoires in tissues likely differ.

This chain connects TRBV7-6 to TRBJ1-4; D gene uncertain. Sequencing was performed on PBMCs. The sequence was obtained from a woman in her thirties or forties in good health. Some clones in this sample may be carry-over from other donors' samples. CDR3 sequence reads: CASSLHTERKLFF. CDR3 DNA sequence: TGTGCCAGCAGCCTGCACACCGAGCGGAAACTGTTTTTT.